One sample yielded the 24 T cell receptor beta chains listed below, sequenced in a study of T cell repertoires in cytomegalovirus infection. TCRdb re-analysed the reads in MiXCR, keeping a single row per CDR3 protein. Counted here are 450,000 to 600,000 distinct CDR3 sequences, 10% to 12% occurring once; the ten biggest clones make up about 10%. Sequenced: PBMCs. The receptors derive from a human donor in good health (CMV status not recorded). Some clones in this sample may be carry-over from other donors' samples.

This clonotype came up many times. The V gene is TRBV12-3 or TRBV12-4, the J gene TRBJ2-1; 8 bases map to TRBD1. J gave up 8 bases and V 3 bases, and 9 bases lay outside the gene matches. CDR3 size: 15 residues. This chain's CDR3 is CASSFSGGSYDEQFF. The DNA for the CDR3 is TGTGCCAGCAGTTTCTCAGGGGGCAGTTACGATGAGCAGTTCTTC.

Of note for this clonotype: This clone may be a read error of a much larger clone one base away. This sequence joins TRBV10-3 and TRBJ2-5; 7 positions match TRBD1. This CDR3 is 14 amino acids long. The V gene's germline CDR1 is ENHRY and CDR2 SYGVKD. The CDR3: CATKGTDRVETQCF. The CDR3 nucleotides are TGTGCCACGAAAGGGACAGATAGGGTGGAGACCCAGTGCTTC.

This clonotype appeared a few times. V and J are TRBV12-3 or TRBV12-4 and TRBJ2-7, with D perhaps matching TRBD1 (5 bases). V lost 2 bases, J lost 12 bases, and 20 bases lay in between. This CDR3 has 14 residues. Here the CDR3 reads CASSLSAGFHLAYF. The CDR3 region has the DNA TGTGCCAGCAGTTTAAGCGCAGGGTTCCATCTCGCGTACTTC.

The sample holds many counts of this clonotype. The gene calls are TRBV28 and TRBJ2-6; D gene unclear. Trimming stripped 1 base from V and 0 bases from J, with 16 bases between. CDR3 length equals 19 residues. Germline V gene sequence: CDR1 MDHEN, CDR2 SYDVKM. The CDR3 loop reads CASSLLSGRPVSGANVLTF. CDR3 nucleotides: TGTGCCAGCAGTTTATTGTCGGGCAGGCCCGTCTCTGGGGCCAACGTCCTGACTTTC. The whole variable domain, remainder taken from reference TRBV28 and TRBJ2-6, is DVKVTQSSRYLVKRTGEKVFLECVQDMDHENMFWYRQDPGLGLRLIYFSYDVKMKEKGDIPEGYSVSREKKERFSLILESASTNQTSMYLCASSLLSGRPVSGANVLTFGAGSRLTVL.

This clonotype has only a few counts. The chain recombines TRBV27 with TRBJ1-1; possibly TRBD1 for D (5 bases). The CDR3 totals 13 residues. Deletions cut 4 bases from V and 5 bases from J, with 11 bases between. Germline CDR1 is MNHEY and CDR2 is SMNVEV (reference sequence). The CDR3 loop reads CASSSGLGTEAFF. The CDR3 DNA reads as TGTGCCAGCAGTTCGGGACTGGGAACTGAAGCTTTCTTT.

This clonotype came up many times. The genes are TRBV12-3 or TRBV12-4 and TRBJ1-2; maybe TRBD1 (5 bases). The V gene lost 2 bases and the J gene lost 2 bases, with 9 bases spanning the gap. This CDR3 has 14 amino acids. The CDR3: CASSLWGNNYGYTF. CDR3 bases: TGTGCCAGCAGTTTATGGGGCAACAACTATGGCTACACCTTC.

This clonotype has ten or more counts. The J gene is TRBJ2-1, the V gene TRBV7-9; D perhaps matches TRBD2 (5 bases). The CDR3 runs to 15 residues. V lost 5 bases, J lost 8 bases, and 19 bases lay in between. Germline CDR1 and CDR2: SEHNR and FQNEAQ (reference sequence). The CDR3 region has the DNA TGTGCCAGCAGCCCCCGGGTAGCGAGGTCCTATGAGCAGTTCTTC. This gives the protein CASSPRVARSYEQFF.

The table lists this clonotype with a few counts. V usage is TRBV6-2 or TRBV6-3 and J usage is TRBJ1-5, with D possibly matching TRBD1 (5 bases). The germline V gene has CDR1 MNHEY and CDR2 SVGEGT. The CDR3 has 13 residues. V gave up 6 bases and J gave up 13 bases, with 19 bases separating them. Here the CDR3 reads CASRGVARDSQHF. The CDR3 DNA reads TGTGCCAGCAGGGGGGTAGCCAGGGATTCTCAGCATTTT.

In this sample, this clonotype turned up many times. The chain is built from TRBV27 and TRBJ2-5, with D unclear. CDR3 size: 16 residues. Germline V gives CDR1 MNHEY, CDR2 SMNVEV (reference sequence). The V end was cut by 3 bases, the J end by 0 bases, with 14 bases between. CDR3 DNA sequence: TGTGCCAGCAGTTTCAGGAATCCACCGTACCAAGAGACCCAGTACTTC. Residues: CASSFRNPPYQETQYF.

This clonotype was counted many times. This chain joins TRBV7-9 and TRBJ2-1; either TRBD1 or TRBD2 may supply D (5 bases each). The V gene lost 5 bases and the J gene lost 7 bases, with 12 bases spanning the gap. The length of the CDR3 is 13 residues. From germline, CDR1 is SEHNR and CDR2 FQNEAQ (reference sequence). In DNA form, the CDR3 reads TGTGCCAGCAGCGGGACGGGGCGGAATGAGCAGTTCTTC. Protein sequence: CASSGTGRNEQFF.

This clonotype was recorded once. The chain carries TRBV5-3 and TRBJ2-7, with 11 bases lining up with TRBD2. TRBV5-3 is annotated as an ORF whose role is uncertain. This CDR3 has 16 residues. The ends lost 8 bases at V and 3 bases at J; junction bases unmatched: 13. CDR3 protein: CASSVRLAGSIYEQYF. In DNA, the CDR3 is TGTGCCAGCAGCGTCAGACTAGCGGGAAGTATCTACGAGCAGTACTTC.

This clonotype was counted at least ten times. V gene TRBV7-2 combines with J gene TRBJ1-1, with 7 bases matching TRBD1. The length of the CDR3 is 14 residues. J was trimmed by 3 bases and V by 5 bases; bases with no gene match: 6. Germline V gene lookup returns CDR1 SGHTA and CDR2 FQGNSA. The CDR3 DNA follows: TGTGCCAGCAGCATCCGACAGGGCTACACTGAAGCTTTCTTT. It is translated as CASSIRQGYTEAFF.

Ten or more counts support this clonotype. The genes are TRBV28 and TRBJ2-5; D may match TRBD1 or TRBD2 (5 bases each). This CDR3 is 11 amino acids long. Germline CDR1 MDHEN, CDR2 SYDVKM. V was cut by 8 bases and J by 2 bases, with 6 bases left in between. The CDR3 DNA reads as TGTGCCAGCGGGGGACAAGAGACCCAGTACTTC. Encoded protein: CASGGQETQYF.

Ten or more counts support this clonotype. The CDR3 DNA sequence: TGTGCCAGCAGCTTAGCTCGGGGCGGAACCTTAGATACGCAGTATTTT. Translating it yields CASSLARGGTLDTQYF. The rearrangement joins TRBV7-6 to TRBJ2-3; tentatively, D is TRBD1 or TRBD2 (5 bases each). Per germline, CDR1 SGHVS and CDR2 FNYEAQ. The CDR3 has 16 residues. The germline V and J ends were trimmed by 0 bases and 5 bases, with 15 bases remaining between them.

This clonotype was observed a few times. The chain is built from TRBV7-8 and TRBJ2-7, with 7 bases fitting TRBD2. Trimming cost V 3 bases and J 2 bases; bases outside gene matches: 10. The CDR3 consists of 16 residues. Looked up from germline, CDR1 is SGHVS and CDR2 is FQNEAQ. The CDR3 DNA follows: TGTGCCAGCAGCTTGTTAGCTGGGGGAGGGCCCTACGAGCAGTACTTC. Translated, it gives CASSLLAGGGPYEQYF.

In this sample, this clonotype turned up many times. This sequence joins TRBV7-9 and TRBJ2-2; 14 bases are a match to TRBD2. This CDR3 is built from 17 residues. V lost 5 bases to trimming and J lost 0 bases; unmatched junction nucleotides: 2. CDR1 and CDR2 (germline): SEHNR, FQNEAQ (reference sequence). CDR3 region: CASSPGLAGANTGELFF. The CDR3 bases are TGTGCCAGCAGCCCGGGACTAGCGGGGGCGAACACCGGGGAGCTGTTTTTT.

In its sample, this clonotype was seen many times. The rearrangement uses TRBV4-1 and TRBJ2-2; D possibly corresponds to TRBD1 (6 bases). This CDR3 has 16 amino acids. Germline CDR1 reads MGHRA; CDR2 reads YSYEKL. V lost 1 base, J lost 2 bases, and 11 bases lay in between. CDR3 bases: TGCGCCAGCAGCCAAGCAGGGGTACGAAACACCGGGGAGCTGTTTTTT. Protein product: CASSQAGVRNTGELFF.

This chain joins TRBV29-1 and TRBJ1-1; D unclear. The ends were cut back, 3 bases at V and 1 base at J, with 3 bases in the middle. This CDR3 is 11 amino acids long. The V gene's germline CDR1 is SQVTM and CDR2 ANQGSEA. For the CDR3, the DNA is TGCAGCGTTGAGTGGAACACTGAAGCTTTCTTT. This encodes CSVEWNTEAFF.

The chain couples TRBV6-1 to TRBJ1-1, with D possibly being TRBD1 (5 bases). The length of the CDR3 is 14 residues. Trimming removed 0 bases from V and 6 bases from J, with 11 bases in between. Germline CDR1 and CDR2: MNHNS and SASEGT. This CDR3 is CASSEAGGGAEAFF. The CDR3 DNA reads TGTGCCAGCAGTGAAGCTGGGGGGGGGGCTGAAGCTTTCTTT.

This clonotype was observed at least ten times. This chain uses TRBV19 with TRBJ1-1; D may be TRBD1 (5 bases). Between the trimmed V and J ends, which lost 8 bases and 11 bases, there was a span of 18 bases. The V gene's germline CDR1 is LNHDA and CDR2 SQIVND (reference sequence). This CDR3 has 12 amino acids. The chain's CDR3 is CASGRWGGGAFF. Written as DNA, the CDR3 is TGTGCCAGTGGCCGTTGGGGCGGAGGGGCTTTCTTT. The full variable domain, rest sourced from reference TRBV19 and TRBJ1-1, is DGGITQSPKYLFRKEGQNVTLSCEQNLNHDAMYWYRQDPGQGLRLIYYSQIVNDFQKGDIAEGYSVSREKKESFPLTVTSAQKNPTAFYLCASGRWGGGAFFGQGTRLTVV.

The chain carries TRBV20-1 and TRBJ1-5; no firm D call. Trimming removed 4 bases from V and 1 base from J, with 8 bases in between. Germline CDR1 and CDR2: DFQATT and SNEGSKA (reference sequence). The CDR3 length is 13 residues. This CDR3 is CSANGQSNQPQHF. In nucleotides, the CDR3 is TGCAGTGCTAACGGGCAGAGCAATCAGCCCCAGCATTTT.

This clonotype was observed a few times. The V call is TRBV20-1, the J call TRBJ2-7; 9 nucleotides agree with TRBD1. CDR1 and CDR2 from the germline V gene are DFQATT and SNEGSKA (reference sequence). The ends lost 6 bases at V and 5 bases at J; junction bases unmatched: 8. The CDR3 runs to 13 residues. The CDR3, as DNA: TGCAGTGCGACCGGACAGGGGACCGACGAGCAGTACTTC. This gives the protein CSATGQGTDEQYF.

This clonotype was counted many times. The chain joins TRBV7-2 to TRBJ2-2; D is undetermined. Germline assignment: CDR1 SGHTA and CDR2 FQGNSA. V was shortened by 1 base and J by 13 bases, with 13 bases between the two germline ends. There are 13 residues in the CDR3. The CDR3 is CASSLGEVNRLFF. In nucleotides, the CDR3 is TGTGCCAGCAGCTTAGGAGAGGTTAACAGGCTGTTTTTT.

The chain couples TRBV7-7 to TRBJ1-2; D is uncertain. V lost 5 bases and J lost 4, with 14 bases in between. This CDR3 has 14 amino acids. Germline CDR1 SSHAT, CDR2 FNYEAQ (reference sequence). The CDR3 coding sequence is TGTGCCAGCAGCCCTCGGTGGGGTTCCTATGGCTACACCTTC. It yields the protein CASSPRWGSYGYTF.